This T cell receptor beta chain was sequenced in a study of blood T cell repertoires in COVID-19. Study summary: Samples of COVID-19 (acute and convalescent) were obtained from the United States, Italy and Spain. Sources were T cells, B-cell-depleted T cells, or PBMCs; the material itself was cDNA or gDNA.

Per the germline V gene, CDR1 is SGDLS and CDR2 is YYNGEE. V lost 1 base to trimming and J lost 1 base, with 11 bases between them. The CDR3 loop spans 15 amino acids. Original analysis: Estimates of nucleated cell counts were drawn from the amplification of reference gene primers. Sequencing was performed with immunoSEQ multiplex PCR; in TCRdb, only in-frame clones are kept and a portion is missing. That table furnishes V, J and clone size, whereas the DNA furnished D and trimming. The sample includes under 150,000 clones, more than 75% of them seen just once. This chain uses TRBV9 with TRBJ2-5, with a tentative D call TRBD2 (5 bases). Sequencing was carried out using peripheral blood. This clonotype was sampled from a man in his sixties with acute or convalescent COVID-19. The CDR3 spells CASSVMERIQETQYF. The CDR3 bases are TGTGCCAGCAGCGTAATGGAGCGGATCCAAGAGACCCAGTACTTC.